This T cell receptor beta chain derives from a study of CD8+ T cells in alopecia areata. The treatment: oral pan-JAK inhibitor, 5-10 mg twice daily. Peripheral blood and lesional scalp punch biopsies were taken from alopecia areata patients. Study-wide results and caveats: Tofacitinib produced a significant decrease in scalp clonality and in expanded CD8+ clones among the top 100. Tofacitinib did not eliminate many expanded lesional clones from scalp or blood.

For this clone: Its target is not known.

Extraction of RNA preceded its reverse transcription into cDNA, which served as the sequencing template. TCRdb's copy holds only in-frame clones and misses some; the assay was immunoSEQ multiplex PCR. The sample includes approximately 300,000 clones, about 62% of them seen just once. Here the sequenced sample was CD4+ T cells sorted from blood, taken at week 24, from a patient treated with tofacitinib. This TCR was sampled from a human donor with alopecia areata.

The CDR3 loop reads CAWRDSSNQPQHF. The DNA for the CDR3 is TGTGCCTGGAGAGACAGTAGCAATCAGCCCCAGCATTTT. The gene calls are TRBV30 and TRBJ1-5, with TRBD1 as a possible D gene (5 bases). Trimming stripped 3 bases from V and 0 bases from J, with 6 bases between. The CDR3 length is 13 residues. Germline V gene sequence: CDR1 GTSNPN, CDR2 SVGIG (reference sequence). Full variable domain (outside the CDR3, taken from reference TRBV30 and TRBJ1-5): SQTIHQWPATLVQPVGSPLSLECTVEGTSNPNLYWYRQAAGRGLQLLFYSVGIGQISSEVPQNLSASRPQDRQFILSSKKLLLSDSGFYLCAWRDSSNQPQHFGDGTRLSIL.